Each of the 24 T cell receptor beta chains below was sequenced from the same sample in a study of T-cell reconstitution after alpha-beta-depleted transplantation in children. Unique molecular identifiers featured in how the TCRbeta library was prepared. TCRdb itself ran the PCR reads through MiXCR, one entry per CDR3 protein. The data show approximately 490,000 distinct CDR3 sequences, approximately 10% seen once. The input for sequencing was PBMCs, taken before TCRalphabeta/CD19-depleted stem cell transplant. Every receptor here comes from a child aged 2 to 9 with inherited bone marrow failure, due to receive a stem cell transplant.

This clonotype has a count of ten or more. The chain employs TRBV28 and TRBJ2-7; D is uncertain. The germline CDR1 and CDR2 sequences are MDHEN and SYDVKM. Trimming shortened V by 3 bases and J by 4 bases, and 10 bases separated the two germline ends. The length of the CDR3 is 13 residues. The CDR3 sequence: CASSLTVAYEQYF. As DNA, the CDR3 is TGTGCCAGCAGTTTGACCGTCGCTTACGAGCAGTACTTC.

This clonotype was observed many times. V and J are TRBV12-3 or TRBV12-4 and TRBJ2-3, with D possibly matching TRBD1 (5 bases). The CDR3 spans 14 residues. V was pared by 6 bases and J by 4 bases, with 14 bases between. The CDR3 here is CASRPFLGADTQYF. The CDR3 DNA is TGTGCCAGCAGACCTTTCTTAGGGGCAGATACGCAGTATTTT.

At least ten counts were recorded for this clonotype. The CDR3 DNA reads TGTGCCAGCAGTTTATCCCGGACAGCTCCACTAGCCAAAAACATTCAGTACTTC. It specifies CASSLSRTAPLAKNIQYF. This chain connects TRBV27 to TRBJ2-4; possibly TRBD1 for D (6 bases). The CDR3 has 18 residues. Germline CDR1 MNHEY, CDR2 SMNVEV (reference sequence). The V and J ends lost 0 bases and 0 bases respectively, with 15 bases between them.

This chain links TRBV24-1 with TRBJ1-5; D gene uncertain. V was cut by 8 bases and J by 0 bases, with 22 bases left in between. Looked up from germline, CDR1 is KGHDR and CDR2 is SFDVKD. This CDR3 comprises 18 residues. This CDR3 is CATIAPPYHPYSNQPQHF. The CDR3, as DNA: TGTGCCACCATAGCTCCACCTTATCACCCGTATAGCAATCAGCCCCAGCATTTT.

The CDR3 DNA is TGCGCCAGCAGCCATCAGGGGGGGGGTGGGAATGAGCAGTTCTTC. Translated: CASSHQGGGGNEQFF. V gene TRBV4-3 combines with J gene TRBJ2-1; D may be TRBD1 or TRBD2 (7 bases each). Trimming left V 3 bases short and J 7 bases short, with 16 bases between. Germline V gene data show CDR1 as LGHNA and CDR2 as YSLEER. The CDR3 sequence is 15 residues long.

This clonotype was seen a few times. The junction and the germline gene differ at one end; a read error may be behind it. V and J are TRBV23-1 and TRBJ1-1; tentative D call: TRBD1 (6 bases). TRBV23-1 is reported as an ORF; its role is uncertain. This CDR3 is built from 16 residues. The chain's CDR3 is CASSPKEWGGQFEVVF. The CDR3 region has the DNA TGCGCCAGCAGCCCTAAAGAGTGGGGGGGCCAGTTTGAAGTCGTCTTT.

This clonotype has ten or more counts. This chain uses TRBV5-1 with TRBJ2-5; 10 bases match TRBD2. Germline assignment: CDR1 SGHRS and CDR2 YFSETQ. The V segment lost 0 bases and the J segment 7 bases; nucleotides outside the gene matches: 15. There are 18 residues in the CDR3. The CDR3 is CASSLAWGTSGTGGTQYF. DNA for the CDR3: TGCGCCAGCAGCTTGGCCTGGGGCACTAGCGGGACTGGGGGGACCCAGTACTTC. Using reference TRBV5-1 and TRBJ2-5 for the parts outside the CDR3, the full variable domain is KAGVTQTPRYLIKTRGQQVTLSCSPISGHRSVSWYQQTPGQGLQFLFEYFSETQRNKGNFPGRFSGRQFSNSRSEMNVSTLELGDSALYLCASSLAWGTSGTGGTQYFGPGTRLLVL.

This clonotype was seen repeatedly, ten times or more. The CDR3 DNA sequence: TGTGCCAGCAGTTTGGGACTAGCGGGAGGGGGCAATGAGCAGTTCTTC. Amino acids: CASSLGLAGGGNEQFF. The chain is built from TRBV27 and TRBJ2-1; TRBD2 aligns across 16 bases. The CDR3 is made up of 16 amino acids. Looked up from germline, CDR1 is MNHEY and CDR2 is SMNVEV (reference sequence). J gave up 6 bases and V 3 bases, and 2 bases lay outside the gene matches.

This clonotype has ten or more counts. The V call is TRBV7-8, the J call TRBJ1-1; D not resolved. Germline loops: CDR1 SGHVS, CDR2 FQNEAQ. Between the trimmed V and J ends, which lost 2 bases and 8 bases, there was a span of 9 bases. The CDR3 sequence is 12 residues long. The CDR3 spells CASSLKQGEAFF. CDR3 DNA: TGTGCCAGCAGCTTAAAACAAGGGGAAGCTTTCTTT.

Ten or more counts support this clonotype. The rearrangement joins TRBV27 to TRBJ2-1, with a weak D call TRBD1 (6 bases). Germline V lookup: CDR1 MNHEY, CDR2 SMNVEV (reference sequence). The germline V and J ends were trimmed by 6 bases and 4 bases, with 13 bases remaining between them. This CDR3 spans 14 amino acids. The CDR3 reads CASSATRGYNEQFF. DNA of the CDR3: TGTGCCAGCAGCGCCACGAGGGGGTACAATGAGCAGTTCTTC.

At least ten counts were recorded for this clonotype. This sequence joins TRBV11-2 and TRBJ2-3; 8 positions agree with TRBD1. Germline V lookup: CDR1 SGHAT, CDR2 FQNNGV. This CDR3 has 15 residues. Losses at the gene ends were 5 bases for V and 7 bases for J; bases not matched to a gene: 11. The CDR3 DNA is TGTGCCAGCAGCCCCAGTGGGCAGGGGGCATATACGCAGTATTTT. Translation gives CASSPSGQGAYTQYF.

This clonotype has a count of ten or more. This chain uses TRBV28 with TRBJ2-7; 9 bases fit TRBD2. CDR3 size: 15 residues. The V gene's germline CDR1 is MDHEN and CDR2 SYDVKM. Trimming cost V 1 base and J 1 base; bases outside gene matches: 2. In nucleotides, the CDR3 is TGTGCCAGCAGTTTATTTAGCGGGAGTTCCTACGAGCAGTACTTC. Amino acids: CASSLFSGSSYEQYF.

This clonotype was observed many times. The chain combines TRBV6-5 with TRBJ1-2; D gene ambiguous. Per germline, CDR1 MNHEY and CDR2 SVGAGI. V was trimmed by 4 bases and J by 4 bases, leaving 10 bases between them. The CDR3 runs 13 residues. The CDR3 DNA sequence: TGTGCCAGCAGTTTCGAAAACGGCTATGGCTACACCTTC. It yields the protein CASSFENGYGYTF.

V and J are TRBV27 and TRBJ2-1; TRBD2 matches 10 bases. The CDR3 runs 16 residues. V dropped 4 bases and J dropped 6; count of bases not matched to a gene: 9. Germline V CDR1 and CDR2: MNHEY, SMNVEV (reference sequence). Here the CDR3 reads CASSSPPSGRANEQFF. The CDR3, as DNA: TGTGCCAGCAGTTCCCCACCCAGCGGGAGGGCCAATGAGCAGTTCTTC.

This clonotype appeared many times. The chain recombines TRBV27 with TRBJ2-1; D uncertain. CDR1 and CDR2 (germline): MNHEY, SMNVEV (reference sequence). Trimming took 5 bases from V and 5 from J, leaving 16 bases between them. CDR3 size: 15 residues. CDR3 in DNA: TGTGCCAGCAGTCCCAGACCCAGGATAGACAATGAGCAGTTCTTC. Translation gives CASSPRPRIDNEQFF.

The chain employs TRBV21-1 and TRBJ2-7; TRBD2 is the table's D call, not checked against the DNA. TRBV21-1 is reported as a pseudogene. This CDR3 has 13 residues. The CDR3 spells CASTREGRCEQYF. CDR3 coding DNA: TGTGCCAGCACGCGGGAGGGCCGGTGCGAGCAGTACTTC.

The sample holds many counts of this clonotype. The chain uses TRBV12-3 or TRBV12-4 and TRBJ1-2; D might be TRBD1 (5 bases). The CDR3 runs 15 residues. Trimming took 3 bases from V and 5 from J, leaving 16 bases between them. CDR3 sequence: CASSFVPGHRYGYTF. DNA of the CDR3: TGTGCCAGCAGTTTTGTCCCGGGGCACCGTTATGGCTACACCTTC.

The chain is built from TRBV4-3 and TRBJ2-7; 7 nucleotides match TRBD2. This CDR3 spans 17 amino acids. The J segment lost 7 bases and the V segment lost 0 bases, leaving 15 bases of the junction unmatched. In germline, CDR1 is LGHNA, CDR2 YSLEER. CDR3 DNA: TGCGCCAGCAGCCAAGATTGGTCTCGCGGGAGTACGTGGGAGCAGTACTTC. It codes for CASSQDWSRGSTWEQYF.

Remarks on this clonotype: A much larger clone differs by one base, so this may be a read error. The chain employs TRBV14 and TRBJ2-7; the match to TRBD2 covers 9 bases. Germline CDR1 is SGHDN and CDR2 is FVKESK. Trimming took 3 bases from V and 1 from J; bases not matched to a gene: 4. The CDR3 totals 15 residues. Here the CDR3 reads CASSQREGRSYEQYF. In DNA form, the CDR3 reads TGTGCCAGCAGCCAGCGGGAGGGCCGTTCCTACGAGCAGTACTTC.

This clonotype was seen only a few times. V gene TRBV5-4 combines with J gene TRBJ2-1; maybe TRBD2 (5 bases). V shed 0 bases and J shed 3 bases, with 7 bases lying between them. CDR1 is SGHNT, CDR2 YYREEE, per germline (reference sequence). This CDR3 is built from 14 residues. The DNA of the CDR3 is TGTGCCAGCAGCTTGGAACTAGTCTACAATGAGCAGTTCTTC. It translates to CASSLELVYNEQFF.

This clonotype was counted a few times. The rearrangement links TRBV23-1 to TRBJ2-1; D may be TRBD1 (5 bases). TRBV23-1 is classed as an ORF, of uncertain function. Trimming pared 0 bases from V and 3 bases from J, leaving 15 bases between. The CDR3 is 17 amino acids. CDR3 in DNA: TGCGCCAGCAGTCAATCGGATAGGCCCGGACACTACAATGAGCAGTTCTTC. Translated: CASSQSDRPGHYNEQFF.

There are many counts of this clonotype. The DNA of the CDR3 is TGTGCCATCAATGACCCGGGACTTCTCTTTTACGAGCAGTACTTC. Encoded protein: CAINDPGLLFYEQYF. The chain employs TRBV10-3 and TRBJ2-7, with D maybe TRBD2 (6 bases). Trimming shortened V by 7 bases and J by 4 bases, and 20 bases separated the two germline ends. The CDR3 covers 15 residues. Germline CDR1 and CDR2: ENHRY and SYGVKD.

This clonotype was recorded at least ten times. The rearrangement joins TRBV28 to TRBJ2-7; D is ambiguous. Germline CDR1 and CDR2: MDHEN and SYDVKM. The CDR3 length is 9 residues. With 7 bases removed from V and 5 bases from J, the gap between germline ends came to 3 bases. Here the CDR3 reads CASTNEQYF. As DNA, the CDR3 is TGTGCCAGCACGAACGAGCAGTACTTC.

This clonotype was seen a handful of times. This chain links TRBV9 with TRBJ2-3; TRBD1 is a possible D gene (5 bases). V lost 5 bases, J lost 0 bases, and 10 bases lay in between. CDR1 SGDLS and CDR2 YYNGEE come from the germline V gene. The CDR3 spans 14 residues. This CDR3 is CASSTGASTDTQYF. Here the CDR3 DNA reads TGTGCCAGCAGTACAGGAGCTAGCACAGATACGCAGTATTTT. The whole variable domain, filled in from reference TRBV9 and TRBJ2-3, reads DSGVTQTPKHLITATGQRVTLRCSPRSGDLSVYWYQQSLDQGLQFLIQYYNGEERAKGNILERFSAQQFPDLHSELNLSSLELGDSALYFCASSTGASTDTQYFGPGTRLTVL.